Listed below are T cell receptor beta chains from one sample, sequenced in a study of identifying expanded T cells in peripheral blood. Profiled with immunoSEQ multiplex PCR; TCRdb holds only in-frame clones, not every one. Among about 110,000 clones listed, around 89% were seen once. The sequenced sample consisted of blood. Receptors were obtained from a person aged 18 to 69 in good health. Both conserved end residues are part of each CDR3. D genes are given only for firm matches. Size is stated for part of the rows, as once, few or many counts, or as a class when the clone is expanded.

d_gene,abundance,j_gene,v_gene,CDR3aa,CDR3nt
.,.,TRBJ2-2,TRBV2,CASSAYITGELFF,TGTGCCAGCAGTGCCTACATCACCGGGGAGCTGTTTTTT
.,once,TRBJ2-6,TRBV28,CARSRGSGANVLTF,TGTGCCAGGTCCCGGGGATCTGGGGCCAACGTCCTGACTTTC
TRBD2,.,TRBJ2-3,TRBV29-1,CSVESSSGGDTQYF,TGCAGCGTTGAAAGCTCTAGCGGGGGGGATACGCAGTATTTT
TRBD1,.,TRBJ1-3,TRBV7-9,CASRPVGTESTIYF,TGTGCCAGCAGGCCAGTTGGGACAGAGAGCACCATATATTTT
TRBD1,.,TRBJ1-2,TRBV18,CASSIDREGSYGYTF,TGTGCCAGCTCAATTGACAGGGAGGGGAGCTATGGCTACACCTTC
TRBD1,.,TRBJ1-5,TRBV7-2,CASSLEQGAAISNQPQHF,TGTGCCAGCAGCTTAGAGCAGGGGGCAGCGATTAGCAATCAGCCCCAGCATTTT
.,once,TRBJ1-2,TRBV10-1,CASSEWTYSNYGYTF,TGCGCCAGCAGTGAGTGGACATATTCTAACTATGGCTACACCTTC
TRBD1,.,TRBJ1-2,TRBV2,CASSETRGFSYTF,TGTGCCAGCAGTGAAACCAGGGGGTTTAGCTACACCTTC
.,.,TRBJ1-2,TRBV28,CASSLVGNYGYTF,TGTGCCAGCAGTTTAGTAGGGAACTATGGCTACACCTTC
.,.,TRBJ1-1,TRBV5-4,CASSLVSSMNTEAFF,TGTGCCAGCAGCTTGGTCAGCTCCATGAACACTGAAGCTTTCTTT
TRBD2,.,TRBJ2-3,TRBV27,CASCRTSGALTDTQYF,TGTGCCAGCTGTCGGACTAGCGGGGCCCTCACAGATACGCAGTATTTT
.,.,TRBJ2-7,TRBV6-6,CASSYDRGGAYEQYF,TGTGCCAGCAGTTACGATCGCGGAGGGGCCTACGAGCAGTACTTC
.,.,TRBJ1-4,TRBV7-9,CASSPQRDNEKLFF,TGTGCCAGCAGCCCCCAAAGGGATAATGAAAAACTGTTTTTT
.,.,TRBJ1-6,TRBV6-5,CASSSRDTLHF,TGTGCCAGCAGTTCCCGGGACACCCTCCACTTT
.,.,TRBJ1-1,TRBV6-5,CASSYGTPNTEAFF,TGTGCCAGCAGTTACGGGACCCCTAACACTGAAGCTTTCTTT
.,.,TRBJ1-6,TRBV4-3,CASSQEYTPVVPNSPLHF,TGCGCCAGCAGCCAAGAGTACACCCCCGTCGTTCCTAATTCACCCCTCCACTTT
.,.,TRBJ1-5,TRBV11-1,CASSPLPAGIQPQHF,TGTGCCAGCAGCCCTCTCCCCGCAGGGATCCAGCCCCAGCATTTT
.,.,TRBJ2-3,TRBV11-2,CASSVRDDTQYF,TGTGCCAGCAGCGTGCGAGATGATACGCAGTATTTT
.,.,TRBJ2-2,TRBV7-9,CASSLVRLGELFF,TGTGCCAGCAGCTTAGTCAGGCTCGGGGAGCTGTTTTTT
.,.,TRBJ1-3,TRBV7-2,CASSLYRVSGNTIYF,TGTGCCAGCAGCTTGTACAGGGTCTCTGGAAACACCATATATTTT
TRBD2,.,TRBJ2-5,TRBV4-2,CASSLSGGVYQETQYF,TGTGCCAGCAGCCTAAGCGGGGGGGTCTACCAAGAGACCCAGTACTTC
.,.,TRBJ1-2,TRBV10-3,CAISDGSYGYTF,TGTGCCATCAGTGACGGGTCCTATGGCTACACCTTC
TRBD1,.,TRBJ2-1,TRBV9,CASNPTGGRPEQFF,TGTGCCAGCAACCCGACAGGGGGCCGGCCTGAGCAGTTCTTC
.,.,TRBJ2-3,TRBV7-2,CASSLGRPKASDTQYF,TGTGCCAGCAGCTTGGGACGGCCCAAAGCGAGCGATACGCAGTATTTT
.,.,TRBJ2-2,TRBV5-1,CASSLGQQAGYTGELFF,TGCGCCAGCAGCTTGGGTCAGCAGGCAGGCTACACCGGGGAGCTGTTTTTT
TRBD2,.,TRBJ2-7,TRBV5-1,CASSPLAIAGGLRGQYF,TGCGCCAGCAGCCCCTTGGCGATAGCGGGGGGTCTACGAGGGCAGTACTTC
TRBD1,.,TRBJ1-5,TRBV6-5,CASKGGVGQPQHF,TGTGCCAGCAAAGGGGGCGTGGGGCAGCCCCAGCATTTT
.,few,TRBJ2-2,TRBV5-6,CASSPLRALNTGELFF,TGTGCCAGCAGCCCCTTGAGAGCTCTCAACACCGGGGAGCTGTTTTTT
.,.,TRBJ2-3,TRBV27,CASSLWAGRTDTQYF,TGTGCCAGCAGTTTATGGGCAGGACGGACAGATACGCAGTATTTT
.,.,TRBJ1-4,TRBV5-4,CASSGLNEKLFF,TGTGCCAGCAGCGGACTTAATGAAAAATTGTTTTTT
.,.,TRBJ1-6,TRBV6-1,CASSEEGPVGRLHF,TGTGCCAGCAGTGAGGAGGGTCCGGTCGGACGGCTCCACTTT
TRBD1,.,TRBJ1-5,TRBV28,CASSQTGLSNQPQHF,TGTGCCAGCAGTCAGACAGGGTTAAGCAATCAGCCCCAGCATTTT